Below, 22 T cell receptor beta chains from the same sample are listed, as sequenced in a study of CD4 T cells in relation to SARS-CoV-2 and coronaviruses. The data were produced by immunoSEQ multiplex PCR, yet TCRdb's version contains in-frame clones alone and is incomplete. The table includes tens of thousands of clones, about 80% detected once. These receptors are not linked to any known antigen. Sequencing used naive CD4+ T cells from PBMCs, cultured in vitro. Described subset: naive CD4+ T cells isolated by negative enrichment. These receptors were taken from an adult with COVID-19.

The CDR3 DNA sequence: TGTGCCAGCAGCTTAGCATTGGGGGTCGGGAATGGCTACACCTTC. Protein product: CASSLALGVGNGYTF. The chain joins TRBV7-9 to TRBJ1-2, with TRBD1 as a possible D gene (5 bases). Per germline, CDR1 SEHNR and CDR2 FQNEAQ (reference sequence). Trimming removed 0 bases from V and 6 bases from J, with 14 bases in between. The CDR3 consists of 15 residues. Full variable domain (rest looked up from reference TRBV7-9 and TRBJ1-2): DTGVSQNPRHKITKRGQNVTFRCDPISEHNRLYWYRQTLGQGPEFLTYFQNEAQLEKSRLLSDRFSAERPKGSFSTLEIQRTEQGDSAMYLCASSLALGVGNGYTFGSGTRLTVV.

This chain links TRBV6-5 with TRBJ2-4; D call uncertain. V lost 6 bases to trimming and J lost 0 bases, with 12 bases between them. CDR3 length: 15 amino acids. Germline V lookup: CDR1 MNHEY, CDR2 SVGAGI. CDR3 sequence: CASRRIGVAKNIQYF. CDR3 nucleotide sequence: TGTGCCAGCAGACGAATCGGAGTAGCCAAAAACATTCAGTACTTC.

V and J are TRBV5-5 and TRBJ2-1; 13 nucleotides agree with TRBD2. The CDR3 runs to 17 residues. J was trimmed by 4 bases and V by 4 bases; bases with no gene match: 8. Germline V gene sequence: CDR1 SGHKS, CDR2 YYEKEE (reference sequence). CDR3 in DNA: TGTGCCAGCAGCGTCATACCGGGACTAGCGGGATACAATGAGCAGTTCTTC. It is translated as CASSVIPGLAGYNEQFF.

This chain uses TRBV6-4 with TRBJ2-3; a possible D gene is TRBD2 (6 bases). CDR1 and CDR2 from the germline V gene are MRHNA and SNTAGT. With 5 bases removed from V and 0 bases from J, the gap between germline ends came to 15 bases. The CDR3 has 16 amino acids. The CDR3, as DNA: TGTGCCAGCAGTCCATCACCCGGGACTAGCACAGATACGCAGTATTTT. Its translation: CASSPSPGTSTDTQYF.

CDR3 in DNA: TGTGCCAGCAGCTCCGACTTGGGTGGTACAGATACGCAGTATTTT. It yields the protein CASSSDLGGTDTQYF. V and J are TRBV6-6 and TRBJ2-3; no definite D call. The CDR3 loop spans 15 amino acids. CDR1 and CDR2 from the germline V gene are MNHNY and SVGAGI (reference sequence). V dropped 6 bases and J dropped 3 bases, with 16 bases sitting between them.

There are a few counts of this clone. The chain combines TRBV28 with TRBJ1-5, with TRBD1 identical over 8 bases. The germline V gene has CDR1 MDHEN and CDR2 SYDVKM. This CDR3 is built from 15 residues. J was trimmed by 7 bases and V by 5 bases; bases with no gene match: 10. DNA of the CDR3: TGTGCCAGCAGTACCGGGACAGGACTTTGGCAGCCCCAGCATTTT. Residues: CASSTGTGLWQPQHF.

The rearrangement links TRBV30 to TRBJ2-5, with 8 bases identical to TRBD2. CDR3 length: 13 residues. Germline V gene lookup returns CDR1 GTSNPN and CDR2 SVGIG (reference sequence). V trimming: 3 bases; J trimming: 4 bases; junction bases outside the gene matches: 4. The CDR3 nucleotides are TGTGCCTGGAGAGGGACTAGTCGAGAGACCCAGTACTTC. Translation: CAWRGTSRETQYF.

The rearrangement joins TRBV11-2 to TRBJ2-1; no definite D call. Germline V gene lookup returns CDR1 SGHAT and CDR2 FQNNGV. CDR3 length: 12 amino acids. Trimming cost V 11 bases and J 5 bases, with 13 bases left between them. CDR3 DNA: TGTGCCGGACGGAGTCCTCACAATGAGCAGTTCTTC. Encoded protein: CAGRSPHNEQFF.

The J gene is TRBJ2-3, the V gene TRBV24-1; D is possibly TRBD1 or TRBD2 (7 bases each). The CDR3 has 14 amino acids. Trimming removed 9 bases from V and 1 base from J, with 13 bases in between. CDR1 is KGHDR, CDR2 SFDVKD, per germline. CDR3 region: CATGRGTGTDTQYF. The CDR3 DNA is TGTGCCACCGGGAGGGGGACAGGCACAGATACGCAGTATTTT.

The chain employs TRBV10-3 and TRBJ1-1, with 10 bases fitting TRBD1. CDR1 ENHRY and CDR2 SYGVKD come from the germline V gene. Losses at the gene ends were 9 bases for V and 5 bases for J; bases not matched to a gene: 9. This CDR3 has 14 residues. The chain's CDR3 is CAMKTSDRGTEAFF. In DNA, the CDR3 is TGTGCCATGAAAACGTCGGACAGGGGGACTGAAGCTTTCTTT.

The chain recombines TRBV5-1 with TRBJ2-5; possibly TRBD1 for D (5 bases). Germline V gives CDR1 SGHRS, CDR2 YFSETQ. The CDR3 is 15 amino acids. V gave up 4 bases and J gave up 0 bases, with 13 bases separating them. CDR3 protein: CASSKTDWYQETQYF. In DNA, the CDR3 is TGCGCCAGCAGCAAGACAGACTGGTACCAAGAGACCCAGTACTTC. The full variable domain, rest sourced from reference TRBV5-1 and TRBJ2-5, is KAGVTQTPRYLIKTRGQQVTLSCSPISGHRSVSWYQQTPGQGLQFLFEYFSETQRNKGNFPGRFSGRQFSNSRSEMNVSTLELGDSALYLCASSKTDWYQETQYFGPGTRLLVL.

The J gene is TRBJ1-2, the V gene TRBV6-5; D remains ambiguous. CDR1 and CDR2 from the germline V gene are MNHEY and SVGAGI. V lost 6 bases to trimming and J lost 4 bases, with 15 bases between them. The CDR3 loop spans 14 amino acids. In DNA form, the CDR3 reads TGTGCCAGCAGACCCCCGAGAGATCCCTATGGCTACACCTTC. Amino acid sequence: CASRPPRDPYGYTF.

V usage is TRBV28 and J usage is TRBJ2-6; a weak D match, TRBD1 (5 bases). The V and J ends lost 4 bases and 0 bases respectively, with 16 bases between them. Per germline, CDR1 MDHEN and CDR2 SYDVKM. CDR3 length equals 18 residues. Here the CDR3 reads CASSSPGQGYSGANVLTF. The CDR3 DNA reads as TGTGCCAGCAGTTCCCCCGGGCAGGGTTACTCTGGGGCCAACGTCCTGACTTTC.

This clone was counted a single time. The CDR3 protein is CASSLPGQAGYTF. For the CDR3, the DNA is TGTGCCAGCAGCCTCCCGGGACAGGCTGGCTACACCTTC. V gene TRBV6-5 combines with J gene TRBJ1-2, with 8 bases that match TRBD1. The CDR3 has 13 amino acids. With V trimmed by 6 bases and J by 7 bases, 7 bases remained unmatched. CDR1 and CDR2 from the germline V gene are MNHEY and SVGAGI.

This clone was recorded once. This chain's CDR3 is CSARDRGSPDTQYF. The CDR3, as DNA: TGCAGCGCCCGGGACAGGGGGTCCCCAGATACGCAGTATTTT. The rearrangement uses TRBV29-1 and TRBJ2-3; 11 bases align to TRBD1. The germline V gene encodes CDR1 SQVTM and CDR2 ANQGSEA. This CDR3 region has 14 residues. With 7 bases clipped from V and 4 bases from J, the junction kept 7 bases outside the gene matches.

This clone has only a few counts. The rearrangement links TRBV5-1 to TRBJ2-7; TRBD2 matches 11 bases. The ends lost 4 bases at V and 5 bases at J; junction bases unmatched: 5. Germline V gives CDR1 SGHRS, CDR2 YFSETQ. This CDR3 comprises 14 residues. The DNA of the CDR3 is TGCGCCAGCAGCAGGGGGACTAGCGGCGACGAGCAGTACTTC. Translating it yields CASSRGTSGDEQYF.

This clone occurred once. The chain carries TRBV28 and TRBJ2-3; 9 positions agree with TRBD2. The CDR3 has 17 amino acids. The germline gives CDR1 MDHEN, CDR2 SYDVKM. Germline trimming cut 5 bases from V and 4 bases from J; bases unmatched to any gene: 13. Written as DNA, the CDR3 is TGTGCCAGCAGTGACCTAGCGGGAATGGATATCGCAGATACGCAGTATTTT. It specifies CASSDLAGMDIADTQYF.

The chain employs TRBV28 and TRBJ2-6; D possibly corresponds to TRBD1 (7 bases). This CDR3 is 15 amino acids long. V was shortened by 5 bases and J by 4 bases, with 12 bases between the two germline ends. Looked up from germline, CDR1 is MDHEN and CDR2 is SYDVKM. CDR3 region: CASSHQGGGANVLTF. The DNA for the CDR3 is TGTGCCAGCAGTCACCAGGGGGGCGGGGCCAACGTCCTGACTTTC.

With regard to this clone: The sample holds other DNA sequences that translate to the same CDR3. The rearrangement joins TRBV7-9 to TRBJ2-3; maybe TRBD2 (5 bases). The V gene's germline CDR1 is SEHNR and CDR2 FQNEAQ (reference sequence). Trimming pared 0 bases from V and 1 base from J, leaving 8 bases between. This CDR3 has 15 amino acids. The CDR3 loop is CASSLARGGTDTQYF. CDR3 nucleotides: TGTGCCAGCAGCTTAGCACGGGGTGGCACAGATACGCAGTATTTT. The whole variable domain, remainder taken from reference TRBV7-9 and TRBJ2-3, is DTGVSQNPRHKITKRGQNVTFRCDPISEHNRLYWYRQTLGQGPEFLTYFQNEAQLEKSRLLSDRFSAERPKGSFSTLEIQRTEQGDSAMYLCASSLARGGTDTQYFGPGTRLTVL.

The gene calls are TRBV7-9 and TRBJ1-5; 9 nucleotides match TRBD1. V trimming: 6 bases; J trimming: 7 bases; junction bases outside the gene matches: 10. This CDR3 comprises 15 residues. Germline V gene data show CDR1 as SEHNR and CDR2 as FQNEAQ (reference sequence). In DNA form, the CDR3 reads TGTGCCAGCAGTCGAACCGGGACAGGGTACCAGCCCCAGCATTTT. Translating gives CASSRTGTGYQPQHF.

CDR3 region: CASSLVGTGVLGNTIYF. The CDR3 DNA follows: TGCGCCAGCAGCTTGGTTGGGACAGGGGTGCTTGGAAACACCATATATTTT. V gene TRBV5-1 combines with J gene TRBJ1-3, with 10 bases lining up with TRBD1. Germline V gene sequence: CDR1 SGHRS, CDR2 YFSETQ. Unmatched junction bases numbered 6, after V lost 0 bases and J lost 3 bases. CDR3 size: 17 residues.

The chain uses TRBV5-8 and TRBJ2-7; D remains ambiguous. From germline, CDR1 is SGHTS and CDR2 YDEGEE. V was cut by 0 bases and J by 0 bases, with 10 bases left in between. The CDR3 is 15 amino acids. The CDR3 reads CASSLGARSSYEQYF. For the CDR3, the DNA is TGTGCCAGCAGCTTGGGGGCTCGGAGCTCCTACGAGCAGTACTTC.